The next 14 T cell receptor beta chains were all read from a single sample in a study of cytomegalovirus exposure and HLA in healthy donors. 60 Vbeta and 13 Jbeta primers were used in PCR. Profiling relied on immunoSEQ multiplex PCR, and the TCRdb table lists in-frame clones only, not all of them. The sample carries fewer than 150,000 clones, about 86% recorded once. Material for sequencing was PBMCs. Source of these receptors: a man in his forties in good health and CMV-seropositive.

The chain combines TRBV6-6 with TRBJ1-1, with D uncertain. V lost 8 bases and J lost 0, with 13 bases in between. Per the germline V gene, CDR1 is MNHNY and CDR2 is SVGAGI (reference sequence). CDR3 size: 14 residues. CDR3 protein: CASLFRNLNTEAFF. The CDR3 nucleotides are TGTGCCAGCCTTTTTCGTAATCTGAACACTGAAGCTTTCTTT.

The CDR3 sequence: CAIRRTSGGLPSYNEQFF. The DNA for the CDR3 is TGTGCCATCCGTCGGACTAGCGGGGGTTTACCCTCCTACAATGAGCAGTTCTTC. The chain has TRBV10-3 and TRBJ2-1, with 13 bases matching TRBD2. The trim removed 8 bases at V and 0 bases at J, leaving 10 bases unmatched. From germline, CDR1 is ENHRY and CDR2 SYGVKD. The CDR3 has 18 residues.

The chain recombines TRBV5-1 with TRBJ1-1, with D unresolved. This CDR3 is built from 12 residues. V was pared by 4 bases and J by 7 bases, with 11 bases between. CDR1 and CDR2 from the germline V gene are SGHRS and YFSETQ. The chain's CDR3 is CASSIKQSEAFF. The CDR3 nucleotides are TGCGCCAGCAGCATCAAACAGAGTGAAGCTTTCTTT.

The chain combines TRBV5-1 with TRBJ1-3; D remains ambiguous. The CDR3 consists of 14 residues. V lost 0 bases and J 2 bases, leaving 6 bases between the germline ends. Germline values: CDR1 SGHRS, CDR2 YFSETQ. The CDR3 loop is CASSLEPTGNTIYF. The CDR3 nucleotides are TGCGCCAGCAGCTTGGAGCCGACTGGAAACACCATATATTTT.

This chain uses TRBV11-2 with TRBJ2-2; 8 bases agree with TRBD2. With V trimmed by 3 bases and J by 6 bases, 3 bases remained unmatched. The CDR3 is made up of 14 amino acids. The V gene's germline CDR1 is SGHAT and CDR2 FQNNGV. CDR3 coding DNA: TGTGCCAGCAGCTTTAACGGGGGGGCCGGGGAGCTGTTTTTT. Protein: CASSFNGGAGELFF.

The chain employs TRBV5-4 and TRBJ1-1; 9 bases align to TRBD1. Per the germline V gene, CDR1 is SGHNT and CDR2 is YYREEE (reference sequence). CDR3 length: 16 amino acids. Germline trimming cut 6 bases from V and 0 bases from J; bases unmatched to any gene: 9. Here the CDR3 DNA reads TGTGCCAGCAACTTAAGGACAGGGGCCATGAACACTGAAGCTTTCTTT. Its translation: CASNLRTGAMNTEAFF.

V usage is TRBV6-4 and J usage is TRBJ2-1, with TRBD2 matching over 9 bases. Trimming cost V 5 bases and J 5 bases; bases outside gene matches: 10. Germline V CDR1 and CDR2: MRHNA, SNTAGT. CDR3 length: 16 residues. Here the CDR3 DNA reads TGTGCCAGCAGTAGGACTAGCGTCTTGATCGACAATGAGCAGTTCTTC. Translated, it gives CASSRTSVLIDNEQFF.

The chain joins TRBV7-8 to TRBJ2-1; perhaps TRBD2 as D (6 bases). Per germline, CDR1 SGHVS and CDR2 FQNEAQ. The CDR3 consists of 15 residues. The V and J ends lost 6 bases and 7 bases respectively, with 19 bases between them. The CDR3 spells CASREQTSKVNEQFF. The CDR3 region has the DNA TGTGCCAGCAGAGAGCAGACTAGTAAGGTTAATGAGCAGTTCTTC. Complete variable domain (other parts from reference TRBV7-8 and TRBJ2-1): GAGVSQSPRYKVAKRGQDVALRCDPISGHVSLFWYQQALGQGPEFLTYFQNEAQLDKSGLPSDRFFAERPEGSVSTLKIQRTQQEDSAVYLCASREQTSKVNEQFFGPGTRLTVL.

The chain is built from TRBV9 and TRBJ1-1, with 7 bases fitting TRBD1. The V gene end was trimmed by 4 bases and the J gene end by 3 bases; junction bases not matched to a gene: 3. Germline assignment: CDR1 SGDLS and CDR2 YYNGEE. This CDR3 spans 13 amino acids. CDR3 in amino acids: CASSTQGDTEAFF. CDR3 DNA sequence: TGTGCCAGCAGCACGCAGGGGGACACTGAAGCTTTCTTT. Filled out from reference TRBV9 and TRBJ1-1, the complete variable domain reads DSGVTQTPKHLITATGQRVTLRCSPRSGDLSVYWYQQSLDQGLQFLIQYYNGEERAKGNILERFSAQQFPDLHSELNLSSLELGDSALYFCASSTQGDTEAFFGQGTRLTVV.

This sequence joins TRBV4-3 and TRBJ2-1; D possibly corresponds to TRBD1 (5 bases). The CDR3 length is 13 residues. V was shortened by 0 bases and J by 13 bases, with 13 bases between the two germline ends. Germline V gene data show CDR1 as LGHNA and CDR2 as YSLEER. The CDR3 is CASSQDRVGEQFF. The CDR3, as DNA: TGCGCCAGCAGCCAAGACAGAGTAGGGGAACAGTTCTTC.

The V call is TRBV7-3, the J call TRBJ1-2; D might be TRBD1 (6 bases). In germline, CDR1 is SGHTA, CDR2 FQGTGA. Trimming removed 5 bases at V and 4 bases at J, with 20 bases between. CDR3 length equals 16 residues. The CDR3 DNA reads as TGTGCCAGCAGCCCTCCGGTGCGGGGGGCGAGCTATGGCTACACCTTC. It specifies CASSPPVRGASYGYTF.

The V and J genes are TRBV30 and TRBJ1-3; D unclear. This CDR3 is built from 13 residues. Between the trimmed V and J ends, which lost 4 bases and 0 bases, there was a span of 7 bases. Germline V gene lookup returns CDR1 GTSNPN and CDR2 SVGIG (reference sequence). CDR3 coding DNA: TGTGCCTGGACCGCGGGCTCTGGAAACACCATATATTTT. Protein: CAWTAGSGNTIYF.

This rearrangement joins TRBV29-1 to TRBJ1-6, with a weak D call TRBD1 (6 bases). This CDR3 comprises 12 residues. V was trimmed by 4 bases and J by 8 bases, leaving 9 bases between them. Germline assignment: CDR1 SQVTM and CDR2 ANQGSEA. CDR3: CSVGTEDSPLHF. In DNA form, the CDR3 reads TGCAGCGTTGGGACAGAAGATTCACCCCTCCACTTT. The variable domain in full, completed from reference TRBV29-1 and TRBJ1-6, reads SAVISQKPSRDICQRGTSLTIQCQVDSQVTMMFWYRQQPGQSLTLIATANQGSEATYESGFVIDKFPISRPNLTFSTLTVSNMSPEDSSIYLCSVGTEDSPLHFGNGTRLTVT.

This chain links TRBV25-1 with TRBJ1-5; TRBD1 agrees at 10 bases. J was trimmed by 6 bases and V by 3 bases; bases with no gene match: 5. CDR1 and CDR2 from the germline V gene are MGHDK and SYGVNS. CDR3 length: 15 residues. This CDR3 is CASSDGDRGVQPQHF. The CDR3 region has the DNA TGTGCCAGCAGTGATGGGGACAGGGGCGTTCAGCCCCAGCATTTT.